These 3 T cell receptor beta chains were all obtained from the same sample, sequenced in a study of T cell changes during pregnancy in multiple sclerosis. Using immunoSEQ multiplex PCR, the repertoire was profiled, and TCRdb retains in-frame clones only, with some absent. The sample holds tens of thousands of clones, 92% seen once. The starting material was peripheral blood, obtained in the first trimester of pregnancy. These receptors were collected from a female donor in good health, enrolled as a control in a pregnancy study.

The CDR3 DNA follows: TGTGCCAGCATTGACAGGGTTCAGATCGACGAGCAGTACTTC. Its translation is CASIDRVQIDEQYF. This sequence joins TRBV6-1 and TRBJ2-7, with 7 positions matching TRBD1. The CDR3 loop spans 14 amino acids. Germline V gene lookup returns CDR1 MNHNS and CDR2 SASEGT. With V trimmed by 7 bases and J by 5 bases, 11 bases remained unmatched.

This CDR3 reads CASTSRAGELFF. The CDR3 bases are TGTGCCAGCACCTCTCGCGCCGGGGAGCTGTTTTTT. The chain joins TRBV5-5 to TRBJ2-2; D is ambiguous. The CDR3 sequence is 12 residues long. Germline lookup yields CDR1 SGHKS and CDR2 YYEKEE (reference sequence). Trimming pared 6 bases from V and 6 bases from J, leaving 9 bases between.

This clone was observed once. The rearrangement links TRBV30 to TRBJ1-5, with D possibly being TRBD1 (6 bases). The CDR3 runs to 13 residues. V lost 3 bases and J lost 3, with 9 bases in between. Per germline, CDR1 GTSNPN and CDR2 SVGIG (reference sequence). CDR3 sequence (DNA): TGTGCCTGGAGGGGGGCAGACAATCAGCCCCAGCATTTT. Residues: CAWRGADNQPQHF.